This T cell receptor (beta chain) was sequenced for a study of human T cells and chemical hapten exposure. This clonotype came up a few times. One entry per CDR3 protein, called by TCRdb with MiXCR from the RACE reads. Among a few hundred thousand distinct CDR3 sequences listed, around 5.5% were seen once. CDR3 length: 13 amino acids. The V end lost 5 bases, the J end lost 4 bases, and 11 bases lay between the germline ends. Germline assignment: CDR1 SGHAT and CDR2 FQNNGV. Stated time point: pre-sensitization, week 0. Treatment here: therapeutic diphenylcyclopropenone sensitization with weekly scalp DPC.

This clonotype originated in a woman younger than 35 with alopecia areata. Some clones in this sample may be carry-over from other donors' samples. Sequencing used whole blood, obtained in connection with sensitization to the hapten diphenylcyclopropenone (DPC). V is TRBV11-2 and J is TRBJ1-2; TRBD1 is a possible D gene (5 bases). The CDR3 sequence: CASSPSTAYGYTF. In nucleotides, the CDR3 is TGTGCCAGCAGCCCATCGACAGCCTATGGCTACACCTTC. Full variable domain (missing parts from reference TRBV11-2 and TRBJ1-2): EAGVAQSPRYKIIEKRQSVAFWCNPISGHATLYWYQQILGQGPKLLIQFQNNGVVDDSQLPKDRFSAERLKGVDSTLKIQPAKLEDSAVYLCASSPSTAYGYTFGSGTRLTVV.